These T cell receptor beta chains were read from a single sample in a study of Graves' ophthalmopathy and Graves' hyperthyroidism. TCRdb analysed the multiplex PCR reads with MiXCR anew, one entry per CDR3 protein. Of a few hundred thousand distinct CDR3 sequences listed, 15% are singletons. The specimen was peripheral blood. The receptors here all came from a woman younger than 35 with stable Graves' hyperthyroidism. Each CDR3 is given with its conserved first and last residue. The D gene is left open where the match is weak. The listing skips clone size in some rows; elsewhere it reads once, few, many or a size class.

J gene: TRBJ2-7
V gene: TRBV14
D gene: -
clone size: -
CDR3 protein: CASSRGGIIDEQYF
CDR3 DNA: TGTGCCAGCAGCCGTGGAGGGATTATCGACGAGCAGTACTTC

J gene: TRBJ1-1
V gene: TRBV5-1
D gene: -
clone size: many
CDR3 protein: CASSKDTRNTEAFF
CDR3 DNA: TGCGCCAGCAGCAAGGATACACGGAACACTGAAGCTTTCTTT

J gene: TRBJ1-5
V gene: TRBV6-5
D gene: -
clone size: many
CDR3 protein: CASSYEGGNQPQHF
CDR3 DNA: TGTGCCAGCAGTTACGAGGGCGGCAATCAGCCCCAGCATTTT

J gene: TRBJ1-6
V gene: TRBV6-4
D gene: -
clone size: many
CDR3 protein: CASSVDVSSYSPLHF
CDR3 DNA: TGTGCCAGCAGTGTCGACGTATCCTCCTATTCACCCCTCCACTTT

J gene: TRBJ1-5
V gene: TRBV6-5
D gene: -
clone size: many
CDR3 protein: CASSYGRGNQPQHF
CDR3 DNA: TGTGCCAGCAGTTACGGTAGGGGAAATCAGCCCCAGCATTTT

J gene: TRBJ2-7
V gene: TRBV6-5
D gene: -
clone size: -
CDR3 protein: CASSYRTELTYEQYF
CDR3 DNA: TGTGCCAGCAGTTACCGGACAGAATTAACCTACGAGCAGTACTTC

J gene: TRBJ2-7
V gene: TRBV29-1
D gene: TRBD1
clone size: -
CDR3 protein: CSVQMTGALYEQYF
CDR3 DNA: TGCAGCGTTCAGATGACAGGGGCCCTTTACGAGCAGTACTTC

J gene: TRBJ1-1
V gene: TRBV27
D gene: -
clone size: -
CDR3 protein: CASSLSRGADTEAFF
CDR3 DNA: TGTGCCAGCAGTTTATCGAGGGGGGCGGACACTGAAGCTTTCTTT

J gene: TRBJ2-2
V gene: TRBV6-2/TRBV6-3
D gene: TRBD2
clone size: many
CDR3 protein: CASSSEGLAGRYTGELFF
CDR3 DNA: TGTGCCAGCAGTTCAGAGGGGCTAGCGGGGAGGTACACCGGGGAGCTGTTTTTT

J gene: TRBJ1-1
V gene: TRBV12-3/TRBV12-4
D gene: TRBD1
clone size: many
CDR3 protein: CASRGGTGRRNTEAFF
CDR3 DNA: TGTGCCAGCAGGGGAGGGACAGGGAGACGTAACACTGAAGCTTTCTTT

J gene: TRBJ2-2
V gene: TRBV12-3/TRBV12-4
D gene: TRBD1
clone size: -
CDR3 protein: CASSLAGTGNGELFF
CDR3 DNA: TGTGCCAGCAGTTTGGCCGGGACAGGGAACGGGGAGCTGTTTTTT

J gene: TRBJ2-7
V gene: TRBV28
D gene: -
clone size: -
CDR3 protein: CASSLVSPGHEQYF
CDR3 DNA: TGTGCCAGCAGTTTGGTCTCCCCGGGCCACGAGCAGTACTTC

J gene: TRBJ1-2
V gene: TRBV19
D gene: -
clone size: -
CDR3 protein: CASSRDGFNYGYTF
CDR3 DNA: TGTGCCAGTAGTAGGGACGGATTTAACTATGGCTACACCTTC

J gene: TRBJ1-5
V gene: TRBV12-3/TRBV12-4
D gene: TRBD1
clone size: many
CDR3 protein: CASSLRDRGGNQPQHF
CDR3 DNA: TGTGCCAGCAGTCTCCGGGACAGGGGAGGCAATCAGCCCCAGCATTTT

J gene: TRBJ1-1
V gene: TRBV12-3/TRBV12-4
D gene: -
clone size: -
CDR3 protein: CASIFQGGTEAFF
CDR3 DNA: TGTGCCAGCATATTTCAAGGGGGAACTGAAGCTTTCTTT

J gene: TRBJ1-2
V gene: TRBV12-3/TRBV12-4
D gene: TRBD1
clone size: many
CDR3 protein: CASSSDRRGYTF
CDR3 DNA: TGTGCCAGCAGTTCGGACAGGCGGGGCTACACCTTC

J gene: TRBJ2-2
V gene: TRBV6-2/TRBV6-3
D gene: -
clone size: many
CDR3 protein: CASTYLPGKSTGELFF
CDR3 DNA: TGTGCCAGCACCTATCTCCCAGGGAAAAGCACCGGGGAGCTGTTTTTT

J gene: TRBJ1-2
V gene: TRBV10-3
D gene: -
clone size: many
CDR3 protein: CAIEGDTPNYGYTF
CDR3 DNA: TGTGCCATCGAAGGAGATACTCCTAACTATGGCTACACCTTC

J gene: TRBJ2-3
V gene: TRBV12-3/TRBV12-4
D gene: TRBD2
clone size: many
CDR3 protein: CASSLLRLAGSTDTQYF
CDR3 DNA: TGTGCCAGCAGCCTTCTAAGACTAGCGGGGAGCACAGATACGCAGTATTTT